This T cell receptor (beta chain) was recovered during a study of somatic mutations in cytotoxic T cells in rheumatoid arthritis. Study context: The researchers flow-sorted some T-cell populations stained with V beta antibodies and got nearly 100% purity, and these included V beta1+ cells sequenced for TCRB. The study, taken as a whole, reports: Among fewer than 75 patients, several showed a largest CD8+ clone that surpassed 20% of CD8+ cells. Antigens targeted by the expanded CD8+ clones were unknown.

Purity of the CD4+ and CD8+ cells, isolated by positive magnetic bead selection, was checked by flow cytometry. Method: immunoSEQ multiplex PCR; TCRdb's copy keeps in-frame clones and lacks some. The sample consists of more than 9,000 clones, about nine tenths of them appearing once. CDR1 is PRHDT, CDR2 FYEKMQ, per germline (reference sequence). J gave up 9 bases and V 0 bases, and 9 bases lay outside the gene matches. The CDR3 covers 16 residues. Of note for this clone: Its antigen is not known.

The source of this sequence is a woman between 18 and 29 years old with rheumatoid arthritis. Sequencing was carried out using CD8+ T cells sorted from blood. The chain uses TRBV13 and TRBJ2-1, with 9 bases matching TRBD2. CDR3 nucleotide sequence: TGTGCCAGCAGCTTAGGTGGCGGGAGGGCCATGGTTGAGCAGTTCTTC. Residues: CASSLGGGRAMVEQFF.